This T cell receptor beta chain was obtained from a study of blood T cells in healthy people across ages. Study conclusions and caveats: Getting older went along with TCR beta diversity per million T cells dropping roughly linearly.

The individuals who served as donors were healthy Caucasians living in Russia, aged roughly 6 to 95. Isolated per sample were at least 7 million PBMCs. The germline gives CDR1 SGHTA, CDR2 FQGTGA. This CDR3 region has 15 residues. Sample-barcoded 5' priming and a J-beta primer mix drove a second PCR of roughly 6 to 12 cycles. Every cDNA molecule bore a tag from a template-switch adaptor containing 12 random nucleotides. A single record per CDR3 protein comes from TCRdb applying MiXCR to the 5' RACE reads. The sample contains about 830,000 distinct CDR3 sequences, under 80% of which appear only once. This clonotype appeared a single time. Its specificity is unknown. A much bigger clone sits one base away, suggesting this may be a read error.

V is TRBV7-3 and J is TRBJ2-3; 7 nucleotides agree with TRBD1. The sequencing input was blood. The clonotype originates from a man aged 25-45 years in good health. The CDR3 nucleotides are TGTGCCGGCAGCTTAACAGGGGACAGAACAGATACGCAGTATTTT. Its translation is CAGSLTGDRTDTQYF.